This T cell receptor beta chain derives from a study of human T cells and chemical hapten exposure. Each CDR3 protein is one row after TCRdb ran MiXCR on the RACE reads. The table has about 400,000 distinct CDR3 sequences, 6% to 7% seen once; the top ten hold around 5.8%. Germline CDR1 reads SNHLY; CDR2 reads FYNNEI. V gave up 2 bases and J gave up 2 bases; unmatched junction bases: 4. This CDR3 spans 15 amino acids. Time point defined: patch test 2, 6 weeks after DPC sensitization. Treatment of the sample: therapeutic diphenylcyclopropenone sensitization with weekly scalp DPC. The drawing of blood occurred before each patch test was applied.

Sequenced here: whole blood, sampled in connection with sensitization to the hapten diphenylcyclopropenone (DPC). This TCR was sampled from a woman in her late teens or twenties with alopecia areata. Some clones in this sample may be carry-over from other donors' samples. The chain is built from TRBV2 and TRBJ2-7; TRBD2 aligns across 9 bases. This CDR3 is CASSERAGGTYEQYF. The CDR3 region has the DNA TGTGCCAGCAGTGAACGGGCGGGGGGGACCTACGAGCAGTACTTC. The variable domain in full, completed from reference TRBV2 and TRBJ2-7, reads EPEVTQTPSHQVTQMGQEVILRCVPISNHLYFYWYRQILGQKVEFLVSFYNNEISEKSEIFDDQFSVERPDGSNFTLKIRSTKLEDSAMYFCASSERAGGTYEQYFGPGTRLTVT.